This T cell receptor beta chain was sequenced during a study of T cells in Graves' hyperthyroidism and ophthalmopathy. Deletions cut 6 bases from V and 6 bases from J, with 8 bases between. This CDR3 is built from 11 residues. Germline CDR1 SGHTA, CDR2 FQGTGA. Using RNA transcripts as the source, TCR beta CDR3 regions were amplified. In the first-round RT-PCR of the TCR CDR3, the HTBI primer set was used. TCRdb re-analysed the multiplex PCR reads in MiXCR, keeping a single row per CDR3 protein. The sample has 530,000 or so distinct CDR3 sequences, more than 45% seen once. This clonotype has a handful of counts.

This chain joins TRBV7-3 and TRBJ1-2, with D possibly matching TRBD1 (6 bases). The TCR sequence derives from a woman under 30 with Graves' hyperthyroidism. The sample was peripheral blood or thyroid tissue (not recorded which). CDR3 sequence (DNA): TGTGCCAGCAGGGGGACAAATGGCTACACCTTC. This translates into CASRGTNGYTF.